Following are 16 T cell receptor beta chains from one sample sequenced in a study of blood T cells in healthy people across ages. The use of a sample-barcoded 5' primer and a J-beta primer mix characterized a second PCR of about 6 to 11 cycles. TCRdb reprocessed the 5' RACE reads via MiXCR and lists one record per CDR3 protein. The table includes hundreds of thousands of distinct CDR3 sequences, 20% to 30% detected once. This same sample was also part of a study on T cells of mothers and their children.

The sequenced material came from blood. The receptors come from a boy aged 10-17 years in good health.

The sample holds a few counts of this clonotype. The rearrangement links TRBV24-1 to TRBJ1-1; TRBD1 agrees at 9 bases. The CDR3 covers 13 residues. Germline CDR1 KGHDR, CDR2 SFDVKD. After removal of 1 base from V and 9 bases from J, the junction contained 2 bases not matched to a gene. The CDR3 nucleotides are TGTGCCACCAGTGATTTCGGGACAGGGAAAGCTTTCTTT. This gives the protein CATSDFGTGKAFF.

This clonotype has a handful of counts. This chain links TRBV7-4 with TRBJ2-7; 8 bases fit TRBD2. The germline V gene has CDR1 SGHVT and CDR2 SQSDAQ. This CDR3 spans 15 amino acids. V shed 4 bases and J 3 bases; nucleotides not matched to a gene: 8. The CDR3 bases are TGTGCCAGCAGCTCGGTCCTAGCGGGTCTCTACGAGCAGTACTTC. Its protein product is CASSSVLAGLYEQYF. Together with reference TRBV7-4 and TRBJ2-7, the CDR3 gives the full variable domain: GAGVSQSPRYKVAKRGRDVALRCDSISGHVTLYWYRQTLGQGSEVLTYSQSDAQRDKSGRPSGRFSAERPERSVSTLKIQRTEQGDSAVYLCASSSVLAGLYEQYFGPGTRLTVT.

This clonotype was detected only a few times. V usage is TRBV7-9 and J usage is TRBJ1-5, with D unresolved. Germline V lookup: CDR1 SEHNR, CDR2 FQNEAQ (reference sequence). Trimming stripped 3 bases from V and 1 base from J, with 7 bases between. The length of the CDR3 is 14 residues. Here the CDR3 DNA reads TGTGCCAGCAGCTTCAGACAAAGCAATCAGCCCCAGCATTTT. Translation gives CASSFRQSNQPQHF.

The chain carries TRBV10-1 and TRBJ2-7, with 9 bases matching TRBD1. The junction had 4 bases not matched to a gene; V was cut back by 1 base and J by 6 bases. Per germline, CDR1 WNHNN and CDR2 SYGVQD (reference sequence). The CDR3 sequence is 14 residues long. The DNA for the CDR3 is TGCGCCAGCAGTGAGTACAGGGGGCTCAGCGAGCAGTACTTC. It yields the protein CASSEYRGLSEQYF.

The chain joins TRBV7-8 to TRBJ2-6; D is unresolved. V shed 2 bases and J shed 0 bases, with 17 bases lying between them. This CDR3 contains 19 residues. Germline lookup yields CDR1 SGHVS and CDR2 FQNEAQ. CDR3 sequence reads: CASSLPPGGGSSGANVLTF. The CDR3 DNA is TGTGCCAGCAGCTTACCCCCCGGCGGCGGTTCCTCTGGGGCCAACGTCCTGACTTTC.

The rearrangement uses TRBV20-1 and TRBJ2-7; maybe TRBD1 (5 bases). V was trimmed by 5 bases and J by 4 bases, leaving 15 bases between them. From germline, CDR1 is DFQATT and CDR2 SNEGSKA (reference sequence). CDR3 length equals 13 residues. For the CDR3, the DNA is TGCAGTGCTCCAGACAGTTTTCTTTACGAGCAGTACTTC. The encoded protein is CSAPDSFLYEQYF.

Many counts were recorded for this clonotype. The chain carries TRBV28 and TRBJ2-5, with D unclear. The CDR3 covers 13 residues. V was trimmed by 7 bases and J by 0 bases, leaving 9 bases between them. Germline V gene lookup returns CDR1 MDHEN and CDR2 SYDVKM. CDR3 region: CASMRRNQETQYF. The CDR3 coding sequence is TGTGCCAGCATGCGCCGGAACCAAGAGACCCAGTACTTC.

There are a few counts of this clonotype. The chain uses TRBV29-1 and TRBJ2-3; possible D gene TRBD2, 5 bases. This CDR3 comprises 15 residues. V dropped 7 bases and J dropped 4 bases, with 21 bases sitting between them. Germline V lookup: CDR1 SQVTM, CDR2 ANQGSEA. The CDR3 sequence is CSAALRGRGPDTQYF. CDR3 DNA: TGCAGCGCGGCCCTCCGGGGAAGAGGTCCAGATACGCAGTATTTT.

The chain uses TRBV28 and TRBJ2-3; TRBD2 is a possible D gene (5 bases). The germline gives CDR1 MDHEN, CDR2 SYDVKM. Trimming removed 6 bases at V and 1 base at J, with 11 bases between. The CDR3 has 14 amino acids. CDR3 loop: CASSGERRTDTQYF. The CDR3 DNA reads as TGTGCCAGCAGCGGAGAGCGGCGCACAGATACGCAGTATTTT.

This clonotype was detected many times. The J gene is TRBJ2-1, the V gene TRBV7-3; 8 positions match TRBD2. Per the germline V gene, CDR1 is SGHTA and CDR2 is FQGTGA. With 5 bases clipped from V and 5 bases from J, the junction kept 5 bases outside the gene matches. The CDR3 contains 14 residues. CDR3 DNA sequence: TGTGCCAGCAGCCTTCTAGCGGGTAACAATGAGCAGTTCTTC. Its translation is CASSLLAGNNEQFF.

This chain connects TRBV4-3 to TRBJ1-1, with no clear D. V lost 3 bases and J lost 4, with 21 bases in between. The CDR3 sequence is 17 residues long. Germline V gene sequence: CDR1 LGHNA, CDR2 YSLEER. The CDR3 region is CASSQGTVWTEFTEAFF. The CDR3, as DNA: TGCGCCAGCAGCCAGGGAACCGTATGGACGGAGTTCACTGAAGCTTTCTTT.

This clonotype came up a few times. The chain recombines TRBV15 with TRBJ1-4; TRBD1 aligns across 9 bases. This CDR3 spans 15 amino acids. The germline gives CDR1 LNHNV, CDR2 YYDKDF (reference sequence). V shed 3 bases and J 5 bases; nucleotides not matched to a gene: 4. Here the CDR3 reads CATSRGQGGNEKLFF. The DNA of the CDR3 is TGTGCCACCAGCAGGGGACAGGGCGGGAATGAAAAACTGTTTTTT.

The chain recombines TRBV7-9 with TRBJ1-1; TRBD1 matches 10 bases. The CDR3 has 15 amino acids. V lost 5 bases to trimming and J lost 1 base; unmatched junction nucleotides: 4. From germline, CDR1 is SEHNR and CDR2 FQNEAQ (reference sequence). This CDR3 reads CASSPGQGGNTEAFF. The CDR3 DNA is TGTGCCAGCAGCCCCGGACAGGGGGGGAACACTGAAGCTTTCTTT. The variable domain in full, completed from reference TRBV7-9 and TRBJ1-1, reads DTGVSQNPRHKITKRGQNVTFRCDPISEHNRLYWYRQTLGQGPEFLTYFQNEAQLEKSRLLSDRFSAERPKGSFSTLEIQRTEQGDSAMYLCASSPGQGGNTEAFFGQGTRLTVV.

The CDR3 nucleotides read TGCGCCAGCAGCCAGGGTCGGGCAGTCGAGCAGTTCTTC. Its translation: CASSQGRAVEQFF. The J gene is TRBJ2-5, the V gene TRBV4-3; D remains ambiguous. The closer fit of TRBJ2-1 to the DNA end suggests the J call may be wrong. Looked up from germline, CDR1 is LGHNA and CDR2 is YSLEER. The CDR3 is made up of 13 amino acids.

This clonotype was counted a few times. V and J are TRBV4-3 and TRBJ2-4; TRBD1 agrees at 9 bases. The CDR3 length is 15 residues. Germline loops: CDR1 LGHNA, CDR2 YSLEER. The V gene end was trimmed by 0 bases and the J gene end by 8 bases; junction bases not matched to a gene: 5. CDR3 bases: TGCGCCAGCAGCCAAGAGCACAGGGGGCTTGACATTCAGTACTTC. Protein: CASSQEHRGLDIQYF.

This clonotype was observed a few times. The chain's CDR3 is CSALTGGGYEQYF. The CDR3 DNA sequence: TGCAGTGCTCTTACAGGGGGCGGGTACGAGCAGTACTTC. V usage is TRBV20-1 and J usage is TRBJ2-1, with 9 bases aligning to TRBD1. The J call may not be correct, given that the DNA end is closer to TRBJ2-7. CDR1 and CDR2 (germline): DFQATT, SNEGSKA (reference sequence). The CDR3 totals 13 residues.